This T cell receptor beta chain stems from a study of cytomegalovirus exposure and HLA in healthy donors. Study-level findings and limits: Later analysis showed most CMV-associated TCR beta chains appearing HLA-restricted.

Trimming removed 2 bases at V and 1 base at J, with 2 bases between. Germline V CDR1 and CDR2: SEHNR, FQNEAQ (reference sequence). The CDR3 totals 12 residues. Remarks on this clone: The antigen remains undetermined.

The PCR had 60 Vbeta and 13 Jbeta primers. Some clones are missing from TCRdb's copy, which holds only in-frame ones; the method was immunoSEQ multiplex PCR. The sample shows roughly 100,000 clones, approximately 81% of them seen only once. The TCR sequence derives from a male donor in good health and CMV-seropositive. The genes are TRBV7-9 and TRBJ1-1, with unresolved D. Sequenced input: PBMCs. The CDR3 sequence is CASSLQNTEAFF. CDR3 DNA: TGTGCCAGCAGCTTACAGAACACTGAAGCTTTCTTT.